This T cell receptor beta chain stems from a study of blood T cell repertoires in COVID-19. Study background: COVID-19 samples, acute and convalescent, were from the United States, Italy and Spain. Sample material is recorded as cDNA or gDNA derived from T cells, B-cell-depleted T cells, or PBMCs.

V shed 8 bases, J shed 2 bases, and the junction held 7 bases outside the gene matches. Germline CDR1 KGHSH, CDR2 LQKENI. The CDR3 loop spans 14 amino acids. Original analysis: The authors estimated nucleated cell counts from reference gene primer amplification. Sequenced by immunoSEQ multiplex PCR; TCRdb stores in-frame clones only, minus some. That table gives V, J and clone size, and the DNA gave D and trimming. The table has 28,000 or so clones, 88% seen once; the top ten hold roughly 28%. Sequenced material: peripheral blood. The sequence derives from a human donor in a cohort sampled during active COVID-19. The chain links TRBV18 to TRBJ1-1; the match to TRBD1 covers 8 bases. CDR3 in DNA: TGTGCCAGCCGCAGGACAGGGAGTAACACTGAAGCTTTCTTT. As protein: CASRRTGSNTEAFF.